The sequence of this T cell receptor (beta chain) was determined in a study of blood T cell repertoires in COVID-19. Across the whole study: From T cells, B-cell-depleted T cells, or PBMCs came the material, which was cDNA or gDNA.

Assay: immunoSEQ multiplex PCR; the TCRdb copy retains only in-frame clones and omits some. This table has 84,000 or so clones, about 77% appearing once. It was during active infection that Seattle patients were enrolled and then longitudinally followed. CDR1 and CDR2 (germline): SGHTS, YDEGEE. Trimming cost V 5 bases and J 6 bases, with 17 bases left between them. The CDR3 consists of 14 residues. This sequence was found in a man between 65 and 85 years old with COVID-19, enrolled during active disease. The chain employs TRBV5-8 and TRBJ1-2; a weak D match, TRBD1 (6 bases). The sample taken for sequencing was peripheral blood. The CDR3 DNA follows: TGTGCCAGCAGACGCAGGGGTTCTGTGGATGGCTACACCTTC. This translates into CASRRRGSVDGYTF.